The 29 T cell receptor beta chains below were found in one sample sequenced in a study of T cell responses to AZD1222 COVID-19 vaccine. Data came from immunoSEQ multiplex PCR; TCRdb stores just in-frame clones and leaves some out. This table holds tens of thousands of clones, 90% to 95% found once. Sequenced material: peripheral blood, taken on day 0 of AZD1222 vaccination. These receptors came from an adult in good health.

For this clone: An end of the junction differs from the germline gene, which may be a read error. The rearrangement links TRBV7-7 to TRBJ2-3; TRBD2 matches 8 bases. Germline-derived CDR1 and CDR2 are SSHAT and FNYEAQ (reference sequence). This CDR3 is built from 17 residues. CDR3 in DNA: TGTGCTAGCAGCTCAGAATTCCCGGGGGGGCGCACAGATACGCAGTATTTT. This encodes CASSSEFPGGRTDTQYF.

This chain joins TRBV19 and TRBJ1-5; TRBD1 matches at 7 bases. Looked up from germline, CDR1 is LNHDA and CDR2 is SQIVND (reference sequence). V dropped 1 base and J dropped 3; count of bases not matched to a gene: 3. CDR3 length equals 15 residues. The DNA of the CDR3 is TGTGCCAGTAGTATAGTACAGGGGACCAATCAGCCCCAGCATTTT. Protein sequence: CASSIVQGTNQPQHF.

The chain employs TRBV28 and TRBJ2-4; D not resolved. The CDR3 is 21 residues long. The germline V gene has CDR1 MDHEN and CDR2 SYDVKM. V was clipped by 11 bases and J by 0 bases, with 35 bases between them. For the CDR3, the DNA is TGTGCCCTACGCAGCAGTTTTATCGTGCTCCGGCAGCCTACAGCCAAAAACATTCAGTACTTC. Translating gives CALRSSFIVLRQPTAKNIQYF.

CDR3 sequence (DNA): TGCGCCAGCAAGATCGGGACAGAAGCTTTCTTT. The encoded protein is CASKIGTEAFF. This rearrangement joins TRBV5-1 to TRBJ1-1, with D perhaps TRBD1 (6 bases). The CDR3 loop spans 11 amino acids. CDR1 and CDR2 (germline): SGHRS, YFSETQ. V was pared by 6 bases and J by 8 bases, with 11 bases between.

This clone has more than one count but fewer than ten. The rearrangement uses TRBV5-1 and TRBJ1-1, with D unresolved. The CDR3 totals 15 residues. CDR1 is SGHRS and CDR2 is YFSETQ in the germline V gene. Trimming took 1 base from V and 2 from J, leaving 12 bases between them. The DNA for the CDR3 is TGCGCCAGCAGCTTGAACGTCGGTAGTAACACTGAAGCTTTCTTT. Its translation: CASSLNVGSNTEAFF. Full variable domain (rest looked up from reference TRBV5-1 and TRBJ1-1): KAGVTQTPRYLIKTRGQQVTLSCSPISGHRSVSWYQQTPGQGLQFLFEYFSETQRNKGNFPGRFSGRQFSNSRSEMNVSTLELGDSALYLCASSLNVGSNTEAFFGQGTRLTVV.

This chain links TRBV2 with TRBJ1-1, with 7 nucleotides matching TRBD1. V dropped 5 bases and J dropped 0; count of bases not matched to a gene: 3. The CDR3 extends over 14 amino acids. Germline assignment: CDR1 SNHLY and CDR2 FYNNEI. CDR3 in DNA: TGTGCCAGCAGTCGGGACAGTATGAACACTGAAGCTTTCTTT. As protein: CASSRDSMNTEAFF. The full variable domain, with the rest looked up from reference TRBV2 and TRBJ1-1, is EPEVTQTPSHQVTQMGQEVILRCVPISNHLYFYWYRQILGQKVEFLVSFYNNEISEKSEIFDDQFSVERPDGSNFTLKIRSTKLEDSAMYFCASSRDSMNTEAFFGQGTRLTVV.

CDR3 residues: CASSSLTVAFF. CDR3 nucleotide sequence: TGTGCCAGCAGCTCGCTGACGGTAGCTTTCTTT. The J gene is TRBJ1-1, the V gene TRBV3-1 (or the pseudogene TRBV3-2), with unresolved D. V was cut by 5 bases and J by 10 bases, with 11 bases left in between. The CDR3 is made up of 11 amino acids. Germline CDR1 reads LGHDT; CDR2 reads YNNKEL (reference sequence).

Concerning this clone: This CDR3 is also generated by other DNA sequences in the sample. The V call is TRBV29-1, the J call TRBJ2-1; no firm D call. The CDR3 has 13 amino acids. The germline V gene encodes CDR1 SQVTM and CDR2 ANQGSEA. CDR3 bases: TGCACCTATGGGCTGGGGTTCCTCAATGAGCAGTTCTTC. Amino acid sequence: CTYGLGFLNEQFF.

The V call is TRBV27, the J call TRBJ1-2; TRBD1 agrees at 9 bases. In germline, CDR1 is MNHEY, CDR2 SMNVEV (reference sequence). The CDR3 has 19 residues. V dropped 5 bases and J dropped 0; count of bases not matched to a gene: 16. Here the CDR3 reads CASSPGGTGFLFTNYGYTF. CDR3 DNA: TGTGCCAGCAGTCCCGGCGGGACAGGGTTCTTATTTACTAACTATGGCTACACCTTC.

The chain couples TRBV3-1 (or the pseudogene TRBV3-2) to TRBJ2-6; D might be TRBD1 or TRBD2, each matching 5 bases. The CDR3 loop spans 17 amino acids. Germline V lookup: CDR1 LGHDT, CDR2 YNNKEL (reference sequence). V lost 3 bases and J lost 0, with 12 bases in between. The CDR3 here is CASSQGRLSSGANVLTF. The DNA for the CDR3 is TGTGCCAGCAGCCAGGGACGGTTAAGCTCTGGGGCCAACGTCCTGACTTTC.

This chain joins TRBV2 and TRBJ1-1, with a possible D match to TRBD1 (5 bases). The length of the CDR3 is 11 residues. Germline lookup yields CDR1 SNHLY and CDR2 FYNNEI. Trimming left V 7 bases short and J 6 bases short, with 9 bases between. CDR3 protein: CASKRGSEAFF. The CDR3 region has the DNA TGTGCCAGCAAACGGGGCTCTGAAGCTTTCTTT.

The chain uses TRBV28 and TRBJ1-1, with D possibly TRBD1 on 6 matching bases. The CDR3 covers 12 residues. V lost 7 bases and J lost 4, with 10 bases in between. CDR1 MDHEN and CDR2 SYDVKM come from the germline V gene. CDR3 loop: CASKLQGTEAFF. In nucleotides, the CDR3 is TGTGCCAGCAAGTTACAGGGCACTGAAGCTTTCTTT. The entire variable domain, with the rest obtained from reference TRBV28 and TRBJ1-1, is as follows: DVKVTQSSRYLVKRTGEKVFLECVQDMDHENMFWYRQDPGLGLRLIYFSYDVKMKEKGDIPEGYSVSREKKERFSLILESASTNQTSMYLCASKLQGTEAFFGQGTRLTVV.

V is TRBV10-3 and J is TRBJ2-1, with 7 bases fitting TRBD1. Germline trimming cut 8 bases from V and 7 bases from J; bases unmatched to any gene: 5. Germline CDR1 and CDR2: ENHRY and SYGVKD. The CDR3 covers 12 residues. The CDR3 DNA reads as TGTGCCATCCGCTCAGGGGGAAATGAGCAGTTCTTC. This encodes CAIRSGGNEQFF.

V gene TRBV6-2 or TRBV6-3 combines with J gene TRBJ2-7, with 7 bases fitting TRBD1. After removal of 2 bases from V and 0 bases from J, the junction contained 4 bases not matched to a gene. CDR1 MNHEY and CDR2 SVGEGT come from the germline V gene. The CDR3 contains 15 residues. The CDR3 spells CASSYTGVASYEQYF. The CDR3 DNA follows: TGTGCCAGCAGTTACACAGGGGTCGCCTCCTACGAGCAGTACTTC.

The chain recombines TRBV4-2 with TRBJ1-5, with unresolved D. The CDR3 covers 15 residues. In germline, CDR1 is LGHNA, CDR2 YNFKEQ. The V and J ends lost 0 bases and 5 bases respectively, with 11 bases between them. Here the CDR3 reads CASSQDGRTDQPQHF. CDR3 sequence (DNA): TGTGCCAGCAGCCAAGATGGAAGGACTGATCAGCCCCAGCATTTT.

The J gene is TRBJ2-3, the V gene TRBV30, with D unclear. CDR1 and CDR2 (germline): GTSNPN, SVGIG (reference sequence). This CDR3 comprises 13 residues. V dropped 5 bases and J dropped 1 base, with 10 bases sitting between them. The CDR3 region has the DNA TGTGCCTGGGATCCAACGGGCACAGATACGCAGTATTTT. Amino acids: CAWDPTGTDTQYF.

The rearrangement joins TRBV6-5 to TRBJ1-5; 8 bases match TRBD1. The CDR3 sequence is 15 residues long. V trimming: 7 bases; J trimming: 4 bases; junction bases outside the gene matches: 9. Germline loops: CDR1 MNHEY, CDR2 SVGAGI. CDR3 sequence: CASTGDRGLNQPQHF. Here the CDR3 DNA reads TGTGCCAGCACCGGAGACAGGGGCCTTAATCAGCCCCAGCATTTT.

This chain connects TRBV7-2 to TRBJ2-1; D unclear. The CDR3 spans 17 residues. V was trimmed by 7 bases and J by 0 bases, leaving 19 bases between them. Germline V gene data show CDR1 as SGHTA and CDR2 as FQGNSA. The CDR3 is CASTKARTSYSYNEQFF. The CDR3 coding sequence is TGTGCCAGCACTAAGGCTCGCACAAGTTACTCCTACAATGAGCAGTTCTTC.

The genes are TRBV9 and TRBJ2-5; 7 bases map to TRBD2. V was pared by 0 bases and J by 5 bases, with 7 bases of the junction left unmatched. This CDR3 spans 15 amino acids. Germline CDR1 and CDR2: SGDLS and YYNGEE. CDR3 protein: CASSVVSSGSETQYF. The CDR3 nucleotides read TGTGCCAGCAGCGTAGTTTCTAGCGGATCGGAGACCCAGTACTTC.

The chain has TRBV19 and TRBJ1-2; D not resolved. Germline-derived CDR1 and CDR2 are LNHDA and SQIVND (reference sequence). Trimming removed 7 bases at V and 4 bases at J, with 19 bases between. The CDR3 loop spans 15 amino acids. CDR3 DNA sequence: TGTGCCAGTAAGATAGATGGGGTGGCTAGCTATGGCTACACCTTC. This encodes CASKIDGVASYGYTF.

This clone was found once. The chain carries TRBV5-4 and TRBJ1-4; D gene uncertain. The germline V and J ends were trimmed by 1 base and 3 bases, with 4 bases remaining between them. The germline CDR1 and CDR2 sequences are SGHNT and YYREEE (reference sequence). This CDR3 is built from 13 residues. The DNA for the CDR3 is TGTGCCAGCAGCTTGTCGGCTAATGAAAAACTGTTTTTT. Protein sequence: CASSLSANEKLFF. The full variable domain, its missing parts supplied by reference TRBV5-4 and TRBJ1-4, is ETGVTQSPTHLIKTRGQQVTLRCSSQSGHNTVSWYQQALGQGPQFIFQYYREEENGRGNFPPRFSGLQFPNYSSELNVNALELDDSALYLCASSLSANEKLFFGSGTQLSVL.

V usage is TRBV15 and J usage is TRBJ2-1; 8 nucleotides line up with TRBD1. J lost 9 bases, V lost 0 bases, and 13 bases had no gene match. This CDR3 has 17 residues. Germline CDR1 reads LNHNV; CDR2 reads YYDKDF (reference sequence). The DNA of the CDR3 is TGTGCCACCAGCAGAGAGCATTTCGGACAGGGACCGCGTGAGCAGTTCTTC. It translates to CATSREHFGQGPREQFF.

This chain links TRBV25-1 with TRBJ2-4; 11 bases fit TRBD2. Germline V gives CDR1 MGHDK, CDR2 SYGVNS. The CDR3 length is 15 residues. Trimming removed 5 bases from V and 6 bases from J; junction bases left unmatched: 6. CDR3 DNA: TGTGCCAGCAGTCATGCTAGCGGGGGGAGAAACATTCAGTACTTC. This encodes CASSHASGGRNIQYF.

The V and J genes are TRBV24-1 and TRBJ2-2; D is ambiguous. The ends were cut back, 5 bases at V and 7 bases at J, with 13 bases in the middle. Germline values: CDR1 KGHDR, CDR2 SFDVKD. The CDR3 length is 14 residues. Written as DNA, the CDR3 is TGTGCCACCAGTGGGACCCCAGGTTACGGGGAGCTGTTTTTT. Residues: CATSGTPGYGELFF.

This chain links TRBV6-6 with TRBJ2-7; D possibly corresponds to TRBD1 (5 bases). V was pared by 6 bases and J by 4 bases, with 16 bases between. The germline V gene encodes CDR1 MNHNY and CDR2 SVGAGI (reference sequence). The CDR3 is made up of 14 amino acids. The DNA of the CDR3 is TGTGCCAGCAGCTATGATCCAGGGCCATACGAGCAGTACTTC. It encodes CASSYDPGPYEQYF.

The genes are TRBV28 and TRBJ1-3; the D is unclear. The CDR3 spans 14 residues. Germline-derived CDR1 and CDR2 are MDHEN and SYDVKM. Trimming took off 2 bases at V and 3 bases at J, with 8 bases between the two ends. CDR3 loop: CASSLAGIGNTIYF. In DNA, the CDR3 is TGTGCCAGCAGTTTAGCGGGGATTGGAAACACCATATATTTT.

The gene calls are TRBV6-5 and TRBJ1-6, with 8 bases matching TRBD1. The CDR3 length is 14 residues. Per germline, CDR1 MNHEY and CDR2 SVGAGI. V dropped 3 bases and J dropped 6; count of bases not matched to a gene: 1. The CDR3 DNA reads TGTGCCAGCAGTTATGGACAGGGTAATTCACCCCTCCACTTT. Protein product: CASSYGQGNSPLHF.

The J gene is TRBJ2-7, the V gene TRBV6-5; 9 nucleotides line up with TRBD1. Per the germline V gene, CDR1 is MNHEY and CDR2 is SVGAGI. The CDR3 extends over 13 amino acids. After removal of 11 bases from V and 5 bases from J, the junction contained 10 bases not matched to a gene. The CDR3 is CAGRWTGVNEQYF. In nucleotides, the CDR3 is TGTGCCGGGCGGTGGACAGGGGTAAACGAGCAGTACTTC.

This chain connects TRBV5-4 to TRBJ1-2; 8 nucleotides align to TRBD1. CDR1 and CDR2 from the germline V gene are SGHNT and YYREEE (reference sequence). The CDR3 contains 14 residues. V shed 2 bases and J 4 bases; nucleotides not matched to a gene: 4. CDR3 nucleotide sequence: TGTGCCAGCAGCTTCCGGACAGGGACCTATGGCTACACCTTC. Translation: CASSFRTGTYGYTF.